This T cell receptor beta chain was identified in a study of lymphopenia after photon versus proton radiotherapy. Broader study findings: Better survival with proton therapy was suggested as possible, not demonstrated.

Only one count was recorded for this clone. Its specificity is not known. The protocol was immunoSEQ multiplex PCR, while the TCRdb copy is restricted to in-frame clones and leaves out a portion. The repertoire includes around 20,000 clones, 70% to 90% of them detected once, and around 3% sits in the top ten. V was cut by 2 bases and J by 4 bases, with 13 bases left in between. The CDR3 runs 15 residues. Germline V gives CDR1 LGHNA, CDR2 YSLEER. The sample consisted of peripheral blood, taken from a patient treated with photon-based radiotherapy. The V call is TRBV4-3, the J call TRBJ2-3, with a tentative D call TRBD2 (5 bases). This clonotype originated in a woman in her forties or fifties with pancreatic cancer. The CDR3 reads CASSQKWSGADTQYF. The CDR3 DNA reads TGCGCCAGCAGCCAAAAATGGAGCGGCGCAGATACGCAGTATTTT.